The source of this T cell receptor beta chain is a study of T cell responses to AZD1222 COVID-19 vaccine (dated by TCRdb to about 2021). With respect to the entire study: A total of roughly 240 trial participants underwent TCR sequencing, of whom approximately 210 received two doses of AZD1222 and approximately 25 received two doses of the MenACWY control vaccine. Trial participants were enrolled by age into subgroups of 18-55, 56-69 and 70-plus years, and about 150, 27 and 61 TCR-sequenced participants, respectively, were included in these subgroups. Broader findings and caveats from the paper: Most participants were white British and females outnumbered males, and the authors suggested that clonal diversity may have been underestimated. Because no day 14 peak-response samples were available, repertoires were characterized only after the peak T cell response. Reportedly, close to half of the unique spike-specific TCRs recognized epitopes lying outside the regions that are mutated in the B.1.351 and B.1.1.7 variants. Conclusions about previously exposed vaccinees are limited because only five to seven AZD1222 recipients were SARS-CoV-2 seropositive at baseline. The whole spike protein was spanned by vaccine-associated CD4 TCRs, and dominant responses were seen in regions 160-218 and 743-854. A significant rise in spike-specific TCR breadth and depth was observed after two AZD1222 doses relative to day 0 and relative to MenACWY recipients. The 56-69-year group was small, and its depth increase did not reach significance, likely because of low power.

With respect to this clone: Its specific antigen is unknown. No base qualities exist here, and no much larger clone lies one base off it.

The CDR3 regions of human TCRbeta chains were analyzed by immunosequencing. On the authors' methods: Repertoire TCRs were matched against a reference library of SARS-CoV-2-specific TCRs generated with the MIRA antigen-specificity platform. Breadth meant the fraction of unique TCRs that were SARS-CoV-2-associated, whereas depth meant the fraction of total T cells that were SARS-CoV-2-associated. Using the MIRA data, every spike-specific TCR was mapped to the spike region that the TCR reacted to and assigned to either a CD4 or a CD8 class. Log10-transformed breadth and depth values were compared by one-way ANOVA with Sidak's multiple comparisons tests. Not all clones reach the TCRdb copy of this immuneACCESS table, which keeps in-frame sequences only. Checked studies attribute under half of the gap to unresolved V genes and leave the rest unexplained. For V, J and clone size, that table is used; D and trimming come from the DNA. This sample is represented by fewer than 150,000 clones; roughly nine tenths of them were singletons. The top ten constitute 8% to 10% of the sample.

The CDR3 contains 18 residues, cysteine and phenylalanine counted. Left in the record is the CDR3 DNA by itself, 54 bases read in frame from the first base. The germline V gene encodes CDR1 KGHDR and CDR2 SFDVKD. V loses 1 base, J loses 11 bases, and the germline ends lie 28 bases apart. The time point label corresponds to: about 28 days (+/-7) after the second vaccine dose. Because spike-specific TCR depth and breadth did not differ between the two schedules, AZD1222 recipients who got a second dose at roughly 4 weeks were pooled with those who got a second dose at roughly 12 weeks. Vaccinee samples were obtained from the UK trials COV001 and COV002, which included a single-blind randomized controlled phase 2/3 trial of AZD1222 (ChAdOx1 nCoV-19) in healthy adults. Trial participant PBMC samples were collected at day 0 and day 28 after the second dose for TCRbeta chain sequencing.

The sample consisted of peripheral blood, taken 28 days after the second AZD1222 dose. Recombination connected TRBV24-1 to TRBJ1-1, and the D gene may be TRBD1, 5 bases matching. This TCR came from an adult who received the AZD1222 COVID-19 vaccine. Here the CDR3 is given as CATSDFDPLPPGPLMAFF. The DNA sequence is TGTGCCACCAGTGATTTCGACCCCCTACCCCCGGGGCCGCTAATGGCTTTCTTT.